The source of this TCR beta chain is a study of cytomegalovirus exposure and HLA in healthy donors. Whole-study results and caveats: Reports indicated that the classifier achieved high specificity and sensitivity in diagnosing cytomegalovirus status.

Concerning this clone: Its cognate antigen is unknown.

CDR1 is SEHNR and CDR2 is FQNEAQ in the germline V gene (reference sequence). V lost 4 bases, J lost 8 bases, and 8 bases stayed unmatched. CDR3 size: 14 residues. Data came from immunoSEQ multiplex PCR; TCRdb stores just in-frame clones and leaves some out. The table shows 65,000 or so clones, with 90% to 95% occurring only once. Sequencing was done on a sample of PBMCs. The J gene is TRBJ1-2, the V gene TRBV7-9; 9 nucleotides match TRBD1. This TCR came from a young man in good health and CMV-seropositive. DNA of the CDR3: TGTGCCAGCAGCTCATTACAGGGGGCGCGGGGCTACACCTTC. Translating it yields CASSSLQGARGYTF.